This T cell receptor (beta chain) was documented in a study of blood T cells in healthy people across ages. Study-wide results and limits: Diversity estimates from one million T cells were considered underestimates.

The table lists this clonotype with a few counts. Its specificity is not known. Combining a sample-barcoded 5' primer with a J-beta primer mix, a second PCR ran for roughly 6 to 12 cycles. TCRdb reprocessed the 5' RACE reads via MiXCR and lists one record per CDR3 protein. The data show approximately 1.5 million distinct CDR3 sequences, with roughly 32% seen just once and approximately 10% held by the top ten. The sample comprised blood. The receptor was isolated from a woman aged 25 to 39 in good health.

The CDR3 loop reads CASSSTDRGYTF. The DNA of the CDR3 is TGTGCCAGCAGCTCGACTGACAGGGGCTACACCTTC. The V gene is TRBV7-9, the J gene TRBJ1-2, with TRBD1 as a possible D gene (6 bases). Germline assignment: CDR1 SEHNR and CDR2 FQNEAQ (reference sequence). Trimming shortened V by 4 bases and J by 8 bases, and 11 bases separated the two germline ends. This CDR3 is built from 12 residues. Supplemented by reference TRBV7-9 and TRBJ1-2, the full variable domain reads DTGVSQNPRHKITKRGQNVTFRCDPISEHNRLYWYRQTLGQGPEFLTYFQNEAQLEKSRLLSDRFSAERPKGSFSTLEIQRTEQGDSAMYLCASSSTDRGYTFGSGTRLTVV.